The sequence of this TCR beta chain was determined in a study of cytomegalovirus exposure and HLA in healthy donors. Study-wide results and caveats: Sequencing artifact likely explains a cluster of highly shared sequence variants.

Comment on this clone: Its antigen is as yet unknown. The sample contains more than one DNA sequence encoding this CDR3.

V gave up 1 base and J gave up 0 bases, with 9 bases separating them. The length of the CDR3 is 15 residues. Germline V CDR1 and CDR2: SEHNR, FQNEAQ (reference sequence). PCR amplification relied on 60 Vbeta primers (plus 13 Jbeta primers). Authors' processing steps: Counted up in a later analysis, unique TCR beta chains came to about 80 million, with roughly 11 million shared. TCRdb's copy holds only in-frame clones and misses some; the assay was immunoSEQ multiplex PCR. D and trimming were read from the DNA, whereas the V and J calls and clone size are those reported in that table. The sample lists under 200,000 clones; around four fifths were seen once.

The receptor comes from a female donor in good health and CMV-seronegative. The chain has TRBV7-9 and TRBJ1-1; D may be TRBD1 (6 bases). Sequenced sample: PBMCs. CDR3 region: CASSLGGGMNTEAFF. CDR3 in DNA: TGTGCCAGCAGCTTAGGCGGGGGCATGAACACTGAAGCTTTCTTT.